The rows below give T cell receptor beta chains drawn from one sample of a study of tumor-infiltrating lymphocytes in primary liver carcinoma. Via MiXCR, TCRdb re-called the multiplex PCR reads, giving one row per CDR3 protein. The sample lists 48,000 or so distinct CDR3 sequences; 70% to 80% were seen once. Material: liver tumor tissue from sampling region 3. Source of these receptors: a man aged 40-50 years with primary liver carcinoma and hepatitis B virus infection. Both conserved end residues are part of each CDR3. The D gene is left open where the match is weak. The listing skips clone size in some rows; elsewhere it reads once, few, many or a size class.

size,D,V,length,J,DNA,CDR3
many,NA,TRBV6-5,18,TRBJ1-6,TGTGCCAGCAGTTACTTTTCGGGAGGGGGCTCCTATAATTCACCCCTCCACTTT,CASSYFSGGGSYNSPLHF
NA,NA,TRBV6-5,14,TRBJ2-5,TGCGCCAACAGTTACCGAAGTACGAAAGAGACCCAGTACTTC,CANSYRSTKETQYF
NA,NA,TRBV5-1,17,TRBJ1-2,TGCGCCAGCAACCCAGGATGGCGGACGGACTCAAACTATGGCTACACCTTC,CASNPGWRTDSNYGYTF
NA,NA,TRBV10-3,14,TRBJ2-7,TGTGCCATCAGTGAGTTCGTAGCCTCCTACGATCAGTACTTC,CAISEFVASYDQYF
NA,NA,TRBV7-9,12,TRBJ2-1,TGTGCCAGCAGCTTAGCGGGAGGAGTGGGAGCCTTC,CASSLAGGVGAF
once,NA,TRBV3-1,14,TRBJ1-6,TGTGCCAGCAGCCACAATGGGGCTGCTAATACCCTCCACTTT,CASSHNGAANTLHF
NA,NA,TRBV4-1,14,TRBJ1-2,TGCGCCAGCATCCTAACTCAGGGGATTGAGGGCTACACCTTC,CASILTQGIEGYTF
NA,NA,TRBV6-6,11,TRBJ2-5,TGTGCCAGCAAGCGGGTCGAGAGCCAGTACTTC,CASKRVESQYF
medium-sized,TRBD2,TRBV11-2,17,TRBJ2-2,TGTGCCAGCAGCGCGGGACTAGCGGTCTCCCCGGCCGGGGAGCTGTTTTTT,CASSAGLAVSPAGELFF
NA,NA,TRBV4-1,14,TRBJ2-2,TGCGCCAGCAGCCAAGCTCCGAGCGCCGGGGAGCTGTTTTTT,CASSQAPSAGELFF
NA,NA,TRBV6-5,15,TRBJ1-2,TGTGCCTGCAGACACACCGCAGGGGAAAACTATGGCTACACCTTC,CACRHTAGENYGYTF
NA,NA,TRBV28,12,TRBJ2-7,TGCGCCAGCAGCCCGCGAGTGTACGAGCAGTACTTC,CASSPRVYEQYF
NA,NA,TRBV29-1,13,TRBJ2-7,TGCAGCGCCTGGCGGGGCAATAATGGCGAGCAGTATTTC,CSAWRGNNGEQYF
NA,TRBD2,TRBV20-1,15,TRBJ2-1,TGCAGTGCCTCGGACGGGAGGGAGGGCCTGGATGAGCAGTTCTTC,CSASDGREGLDEQFF
NA,NA,TRBV11-2,13,TRBJ2-1,TGTGTCGGCAGCTTAGGCCTAGGCAGTGAGCAGTTCTTC,CVGSLGLGSEQFF
NA,TRBD2,TRBV12-3/TRBV12-4,13,TRBJ2-7,TGCGCCAGCAGTTTCCTTGGACTAGGCGAGCAGTATTTC,CASSFLGLGEQYF
NA,NA,TRBV4-1,13,TRBJ2-3,TGCGCCAGCGGGAGAATTAACACAGATACGCAGTATTTT,CASGRINTDTQYF
NA,TRBD2,TRBV6-6,14,TRBJ2-1,TGCGCCAGCAGTTACGGCGGGAGAGCGGTTGAGCAGTCCTTC,CASSYGGRAVEQSF
once,NA,TRBV12-3/TRBV12-4,14,TRBJ2-1,TGTGCCAGCAGCACCCGGGACTGCGACGGTGAGCAGTTCTTC,CASSTRDCDGEQFF
NA,NA,TRBV30,14,TRBJ2-7,TGTGCCTGGAACGACTTACTGGACTGCTACGAGCAGTACTTC,CAWNDLLDCYEQYF
NA,NA,TRBV11-2,13,TRBJ2-7,TGTGCCAGCTTAACCGACGGAGCCTACGAGCAGTACTTC,CASLTDGAYEQYF
once,NA,TRBV28,14,TRBJ2-3,TGTGCCAACTTGGGACTGGGAGTAATGGATACGCAGTATTTT,CANLGLGVMDTQYF